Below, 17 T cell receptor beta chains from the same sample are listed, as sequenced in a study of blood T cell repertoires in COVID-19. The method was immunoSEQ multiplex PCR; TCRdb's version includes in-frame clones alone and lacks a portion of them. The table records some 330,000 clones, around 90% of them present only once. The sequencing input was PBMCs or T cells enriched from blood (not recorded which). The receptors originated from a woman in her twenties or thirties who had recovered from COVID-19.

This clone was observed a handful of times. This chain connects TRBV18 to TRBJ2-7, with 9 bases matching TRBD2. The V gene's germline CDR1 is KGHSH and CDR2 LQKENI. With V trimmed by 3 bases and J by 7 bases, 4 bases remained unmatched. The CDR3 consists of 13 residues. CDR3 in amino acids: CASSPPAGGEQYF. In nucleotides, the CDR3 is TGTGCCAGCTCACCCCCAGCGGGAGGAGAGCAGTACTTC.

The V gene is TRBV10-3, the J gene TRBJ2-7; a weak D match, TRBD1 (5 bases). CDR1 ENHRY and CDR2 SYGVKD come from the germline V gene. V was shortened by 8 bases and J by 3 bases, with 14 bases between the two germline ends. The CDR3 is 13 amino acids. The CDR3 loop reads CAIRTTTDYEQYF. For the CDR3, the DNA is TGTGCCATCCGGACGACGACAGACTACGAGCAGTACTTC.

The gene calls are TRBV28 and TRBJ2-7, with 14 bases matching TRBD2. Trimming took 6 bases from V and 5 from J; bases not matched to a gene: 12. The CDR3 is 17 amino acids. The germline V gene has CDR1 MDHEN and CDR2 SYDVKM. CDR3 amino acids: CASRPTGTSGSFDEQYF. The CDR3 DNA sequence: TGTGCCAGCAGGCCGACCGGGACTAGCGGGAGCTTCGACGAGCAGTACTTC.

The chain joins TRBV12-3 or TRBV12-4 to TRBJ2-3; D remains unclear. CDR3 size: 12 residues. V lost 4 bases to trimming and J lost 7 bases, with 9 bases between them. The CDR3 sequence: CASSSVSHTQYF. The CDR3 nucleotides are TGTGCCAGCAGTTCTGTGAGCCATACGCAGTATTTT.

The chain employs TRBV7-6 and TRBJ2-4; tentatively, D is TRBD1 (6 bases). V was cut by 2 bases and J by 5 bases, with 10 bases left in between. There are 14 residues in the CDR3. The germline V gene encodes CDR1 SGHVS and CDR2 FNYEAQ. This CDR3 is CASSLYPGENIQYF. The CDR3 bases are TGTGCCAGCAGCTTATACCCAGGGGAAAACATTCAGTACTTC.

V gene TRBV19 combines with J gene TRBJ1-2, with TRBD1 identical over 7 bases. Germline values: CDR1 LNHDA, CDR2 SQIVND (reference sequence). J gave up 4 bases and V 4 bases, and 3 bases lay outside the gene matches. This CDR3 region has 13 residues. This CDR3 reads CASSRWDSYGYTF. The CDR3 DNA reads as TGTGCCAGTAGTAGATGGGACAGCTATGGCTACACCTTC.

This CDR3 reads CSVPGRTNTGELFF. The CDR3 nucleotides read TGCAGCGTTCCTGGCAGGACGAACACCGGGGAGCTGTTTTTT. V usage is TRBV29-1 and J usage is TRBJ2-2; D unresolved. The CDR3 length is 14 residues. Germline V CDR1 and CDR2: SQVTM, ANQGSEA. V was cut by 5 bases and J by 0 bases, with 10 bases left in between.

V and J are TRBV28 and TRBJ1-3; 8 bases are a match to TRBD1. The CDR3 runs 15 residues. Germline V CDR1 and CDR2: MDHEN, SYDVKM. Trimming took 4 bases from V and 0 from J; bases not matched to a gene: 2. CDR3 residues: CASSSQGASGNTIYF. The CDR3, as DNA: TGTGCCAGCAGTTCCCAGGGGGCCTCTGGAAACACCATATATTTT.

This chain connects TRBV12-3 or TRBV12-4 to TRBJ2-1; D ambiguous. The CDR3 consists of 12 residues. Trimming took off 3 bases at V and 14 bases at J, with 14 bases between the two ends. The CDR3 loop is CASSFNSGREFF. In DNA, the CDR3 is TGTGCCAGCAGTTTTAATTCCGGTCGGGAGTTCTTC.

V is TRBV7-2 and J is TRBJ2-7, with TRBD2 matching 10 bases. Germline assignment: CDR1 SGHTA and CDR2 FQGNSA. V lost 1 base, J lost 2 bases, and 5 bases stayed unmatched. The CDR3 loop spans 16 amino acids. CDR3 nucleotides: TGTGCCAGCAGCTTAGATATAGCGGGGGGTACCTACGAGCAGTACTTC. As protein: CASSLDIAGGTYEQYF.

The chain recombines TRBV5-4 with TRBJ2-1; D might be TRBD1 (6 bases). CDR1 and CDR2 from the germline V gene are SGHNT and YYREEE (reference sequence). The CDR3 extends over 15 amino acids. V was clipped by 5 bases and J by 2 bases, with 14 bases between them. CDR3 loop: CASRRDRPTYNEQFF. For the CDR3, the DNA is TGTGCCAGCAGACGTGACAGGCCCACCTACAATGAGCAGTTCTTC.

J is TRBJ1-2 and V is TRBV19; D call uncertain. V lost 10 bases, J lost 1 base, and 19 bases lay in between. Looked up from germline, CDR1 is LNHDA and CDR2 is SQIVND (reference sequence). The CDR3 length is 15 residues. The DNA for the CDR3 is TGTGCCACTTCCCCCATGGGCGGACTTAACTATGGCTACACCTTC. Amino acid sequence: CATSPMGGLNYGYTF.

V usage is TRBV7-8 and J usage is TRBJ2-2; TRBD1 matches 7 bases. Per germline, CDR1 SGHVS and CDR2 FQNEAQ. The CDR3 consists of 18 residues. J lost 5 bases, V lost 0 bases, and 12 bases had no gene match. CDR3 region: CASSLALGLQGRTGELFF. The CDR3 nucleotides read TGTGCCAGCAGCTTAGCTTTAGGGCTACAGGGGCGGACCGGGGAGCTGTTTTTT.

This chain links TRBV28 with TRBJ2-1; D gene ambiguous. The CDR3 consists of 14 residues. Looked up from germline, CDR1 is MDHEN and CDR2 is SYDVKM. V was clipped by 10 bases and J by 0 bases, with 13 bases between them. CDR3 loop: CATWASSSYNEQFF. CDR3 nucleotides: TGTGCCACCTGGGCCTCGAGCTCCTACAATGAGCAGTTCTTC.

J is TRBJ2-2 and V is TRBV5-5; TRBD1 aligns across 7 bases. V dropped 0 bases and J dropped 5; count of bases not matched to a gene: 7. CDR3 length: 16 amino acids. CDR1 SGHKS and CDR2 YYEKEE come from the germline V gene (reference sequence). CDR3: CASSLETGIGTGELFF. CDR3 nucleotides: TGTGCCAGCAGCTTGGAGACAGGGATTGGGACCGGGGAGCTGTTTTTT.

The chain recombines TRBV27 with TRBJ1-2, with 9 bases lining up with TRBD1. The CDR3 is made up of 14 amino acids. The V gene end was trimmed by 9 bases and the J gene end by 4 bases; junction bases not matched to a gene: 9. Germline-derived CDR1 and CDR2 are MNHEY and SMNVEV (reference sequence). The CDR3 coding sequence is TGTGCCAGTGCTACAGGGGGCGTCCCCTATGGCTACACCTTC. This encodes CASATGGVPYGYTF.

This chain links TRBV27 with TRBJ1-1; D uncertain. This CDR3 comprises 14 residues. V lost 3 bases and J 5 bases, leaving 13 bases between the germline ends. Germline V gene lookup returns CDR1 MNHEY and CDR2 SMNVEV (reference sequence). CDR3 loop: CASSLMRMSTEAFF. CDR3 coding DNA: TGTGCCAGCAGTTTGATGAGGATGAGTACTGAAGCTTTCTTT.